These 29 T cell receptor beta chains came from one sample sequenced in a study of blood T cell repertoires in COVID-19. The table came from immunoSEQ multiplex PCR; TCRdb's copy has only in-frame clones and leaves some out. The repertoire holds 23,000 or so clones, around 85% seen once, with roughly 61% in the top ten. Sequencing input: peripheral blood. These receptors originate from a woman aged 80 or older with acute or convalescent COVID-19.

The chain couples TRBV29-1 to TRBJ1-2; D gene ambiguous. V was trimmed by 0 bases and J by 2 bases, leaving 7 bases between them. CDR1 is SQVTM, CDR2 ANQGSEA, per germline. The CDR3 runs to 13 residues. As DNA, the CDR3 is TGCAGCGTTGAAGACACCCGGAACTATGGCTACACCTTC. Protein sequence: CSVEDTRNYGYTF.

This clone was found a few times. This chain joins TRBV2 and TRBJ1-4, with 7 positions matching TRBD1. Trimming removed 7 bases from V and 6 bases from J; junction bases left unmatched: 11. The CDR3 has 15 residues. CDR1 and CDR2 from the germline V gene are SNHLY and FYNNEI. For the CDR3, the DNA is TGTGCCAGCACTCAGGGGGGTCGTCCGGATGAAAAACTGTTTTTT. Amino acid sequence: CASTQGGRPDEKLFF. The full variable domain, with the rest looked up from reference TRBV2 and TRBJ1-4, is EPEVTQTPSHQVTQMGQEVILRCVPISNHLYFYWYRQILGQKVEFLVSFYNNEISEKSEIFDDQFSVERPDGSNFTLKIRSTKLEDSAMYFCASTQGGRPDEKLFFGSGTQLSVL.

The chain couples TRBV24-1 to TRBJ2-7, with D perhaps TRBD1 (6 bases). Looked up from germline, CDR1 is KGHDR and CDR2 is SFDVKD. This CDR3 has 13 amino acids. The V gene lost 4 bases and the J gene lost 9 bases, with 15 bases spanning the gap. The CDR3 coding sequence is TGTGCCACCAGTGACGCCGGGACAACAGGGCAGTACTTC. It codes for CATSDAGTTGQYF.

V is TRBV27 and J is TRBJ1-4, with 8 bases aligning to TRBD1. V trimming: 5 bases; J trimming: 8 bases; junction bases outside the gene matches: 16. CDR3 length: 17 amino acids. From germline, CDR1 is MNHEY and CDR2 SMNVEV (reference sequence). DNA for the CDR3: TGTGCCAGCAGTCCGGGATTCTCGGACAGGGTGGGGGAAAAACTGTTTTTT. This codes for CASSPGFSDRVGEKLFF.

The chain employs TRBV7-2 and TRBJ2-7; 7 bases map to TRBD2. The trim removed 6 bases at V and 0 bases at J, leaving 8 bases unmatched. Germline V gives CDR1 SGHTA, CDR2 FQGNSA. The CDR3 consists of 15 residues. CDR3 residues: CASSVSGINSYEQYF. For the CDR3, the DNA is TGTGCCAGCAGTGTGAGCGGGATCAACTCCTACGAGCAGTACTTC. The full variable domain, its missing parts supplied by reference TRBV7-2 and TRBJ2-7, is GAGVSQSPSNKVTEKGKDVELRCDPISGHTALYWYRQSLGQGLEFLIYFQGNSAPDKSGLPSDRFSAERTGGSVSTLTIQRTQQEDSAVYLCASSVSGINSYEQYFGPGTRLTVT.

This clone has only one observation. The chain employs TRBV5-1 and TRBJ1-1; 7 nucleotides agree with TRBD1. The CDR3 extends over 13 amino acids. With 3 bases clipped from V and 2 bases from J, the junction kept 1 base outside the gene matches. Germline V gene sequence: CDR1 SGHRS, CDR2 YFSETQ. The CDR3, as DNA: TGCGCCAGCAGCTGGGACAGCAACACTGAAGCTTTCTTT. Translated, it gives CASSWDSNTEAFF.

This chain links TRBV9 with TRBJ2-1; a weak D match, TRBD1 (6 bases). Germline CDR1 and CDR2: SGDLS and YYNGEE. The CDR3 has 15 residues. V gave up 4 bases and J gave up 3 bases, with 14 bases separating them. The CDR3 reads CASSLTGNLYNEQFF. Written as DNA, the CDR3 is TGTGCCAGCAGCCTAACAGGGAATCTCTACAATGAGCAGTTCTTC.

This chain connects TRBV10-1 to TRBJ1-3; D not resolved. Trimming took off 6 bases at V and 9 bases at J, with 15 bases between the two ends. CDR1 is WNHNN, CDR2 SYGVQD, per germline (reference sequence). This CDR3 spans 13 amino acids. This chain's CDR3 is CASRSGLGGTIYF. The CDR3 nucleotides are TGCGCCAGCAGGAGTGGACTAGGAGGCACCATATATTTT.

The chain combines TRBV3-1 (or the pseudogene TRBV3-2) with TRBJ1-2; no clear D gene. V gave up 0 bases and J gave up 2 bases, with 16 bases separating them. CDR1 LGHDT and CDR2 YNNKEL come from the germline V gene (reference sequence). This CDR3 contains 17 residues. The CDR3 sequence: CASSQDLAQVSNYGYTF. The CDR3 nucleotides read TGTGCCAGCAGCCAAGATCTGGCCCAGGTCTCAAACTATGGCTACACCTTC.

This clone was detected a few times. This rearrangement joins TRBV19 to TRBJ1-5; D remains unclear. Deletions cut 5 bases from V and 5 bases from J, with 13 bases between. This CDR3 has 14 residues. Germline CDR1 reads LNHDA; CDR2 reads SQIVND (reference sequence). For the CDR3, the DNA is TGTGCCAGTAGTCCCCTTCAAGGAGATCAGCCCCAGCATTTT. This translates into CASSPLQGDQPQHF. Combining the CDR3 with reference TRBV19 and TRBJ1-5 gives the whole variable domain DGGITQSPKYLFRKEGQNVTLSCEQNLNHDAMYWYRQDPGQGLRLIYYSQIVNDFQKGDIAEGYSVSREKKESFPLTVTSAQKNPTAFYLCASSPLQGDQPQHFGDGTRLSIL.

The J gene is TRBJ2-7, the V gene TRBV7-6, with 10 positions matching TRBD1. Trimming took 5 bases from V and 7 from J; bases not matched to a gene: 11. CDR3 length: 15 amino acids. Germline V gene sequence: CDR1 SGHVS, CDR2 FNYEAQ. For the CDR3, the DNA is TGTGCCAGCAGCCCCTCGACAGGGGGCGCGGGGGAGCAGTACTTC. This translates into CASSPSTGGAGEQYF.

The CDR3 DNA reads TGCGCCAGCAGGGGGAGAAATGAAGCTTTCTTT. Residues: CASRGRNEAFF. This chain uses TRBV5-1 with TRBJ1-1; no clear D. The V end lost 5 bases, the J end lost 7 bases, and 9 bases lay between the germline ends. This CDR3 has 11 residues. Germline values: CDR1 SGHRS, CDR2 YFSETQ.

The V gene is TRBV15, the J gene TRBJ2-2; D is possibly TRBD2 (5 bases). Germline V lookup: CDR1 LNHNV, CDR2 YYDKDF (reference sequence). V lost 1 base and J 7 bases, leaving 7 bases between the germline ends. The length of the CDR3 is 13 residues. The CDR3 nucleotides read TGTGCCACCAGCAGAGTCAGCGGCGGGGAGCTGTTTTTT. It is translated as CATSRVSGGELFF. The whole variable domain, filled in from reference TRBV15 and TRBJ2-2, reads DAMVIQNPRYQVTQFGKPVTLSCSQTLNHNVMYWYQQKSSQAPKLLFHYYDKDFNNEADTPDNFQSRRPNTSFCFLDIRSPGLGDTAMYLCATSRVSGGELFFGEGSRLTVL.

CDR3 nucleotide sequence: TGTGCCAGCAGCGGAGCCACAGATACGCAGTATTTT. Protein sequence: CASSGATDTQYF. The chain uses TRBV5-4 and TRBJ2-3, with no clear D. CDR3 length: 12 amino acids. The V end lost 4 bases, the J end lost 2 bases, and 5 bases lay between the germline ends. CDR1 is SGHNT, CDR2 YYREEE, per germline (reference sequence).

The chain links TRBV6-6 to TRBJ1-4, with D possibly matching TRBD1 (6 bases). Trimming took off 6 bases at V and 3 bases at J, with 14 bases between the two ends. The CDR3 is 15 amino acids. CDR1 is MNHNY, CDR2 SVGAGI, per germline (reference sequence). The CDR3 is CASSLRGAPNEKLFF. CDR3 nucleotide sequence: TGTGCCAGCAGCCTCCGGGGGGCGCCTAATGAAAAACTGTTTTTT.

The CDR3 sequence: CARGLQNTEAFF. For the CDR3, the DNA is TGTGCCAGGGGACTGCAGAACACTGAAGCTTTCTTT. V and J are TRBV2 and TRBJ1-1, with a tentative D call TRBD1 (5 bases). V was trimmed by 9 bases and J by 1 base, leaving 9 bases between them. The germline V gene has CDR1 SNHLY and CDR2 FYNNEI. This CDR3 contains 12 residues.

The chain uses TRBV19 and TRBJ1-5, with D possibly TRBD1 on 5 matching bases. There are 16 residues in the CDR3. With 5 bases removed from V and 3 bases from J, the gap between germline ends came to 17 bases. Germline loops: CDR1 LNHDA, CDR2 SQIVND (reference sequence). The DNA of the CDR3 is TGTGCCAGTAGTCCTTCGGGACTCGCGGTCAATCAGCCCCAGCATTTT. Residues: CASSPSGLAVNQPQHF.

The CDR3 sequence is CASSSSGQRPIYGYTF. CDR3 nucleotides: TGCGCCAGCAGCTCAAGCGGACAGCGTCCCATATATGGCTACACCTTC. V is TRBV5-1 and J is TRBJ1-2, with a weak D call TRBD1 (6 bases). The germline V and J ends were trimmed by 3 bases and 5 bases, with 20 bases remaining between them. CDR1 and CDR2 (germline): SGHRS, YFSETQ. The CDR3 totals 16 residues.

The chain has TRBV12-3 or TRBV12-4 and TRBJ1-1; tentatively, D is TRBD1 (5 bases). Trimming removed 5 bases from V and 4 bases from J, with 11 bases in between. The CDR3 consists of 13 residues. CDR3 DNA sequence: TGTGCCAGCAGTCGGACACTCTTCACTGAAGCTTTCTTT. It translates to CASSRTLFTEAFF.

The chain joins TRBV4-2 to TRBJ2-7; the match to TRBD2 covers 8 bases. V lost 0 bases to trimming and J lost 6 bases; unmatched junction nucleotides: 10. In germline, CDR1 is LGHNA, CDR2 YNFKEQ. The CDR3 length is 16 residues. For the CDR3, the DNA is TGTGCCAGCAGCCAAGATCCCGGGGGGGGGCGTCTCGAGCAGTACTTC. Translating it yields CASSQDPGGGRLEQYF.

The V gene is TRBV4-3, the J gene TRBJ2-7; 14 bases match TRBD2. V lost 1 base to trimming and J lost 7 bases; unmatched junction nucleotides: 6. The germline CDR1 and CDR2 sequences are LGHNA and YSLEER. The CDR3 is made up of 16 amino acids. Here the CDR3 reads CASSQGTSGRRGEQYF. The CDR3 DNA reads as TGCGCCAGCAGCCAAGGGACTAGCGGGAGGAGGGGTGAGCAGTACTTC.

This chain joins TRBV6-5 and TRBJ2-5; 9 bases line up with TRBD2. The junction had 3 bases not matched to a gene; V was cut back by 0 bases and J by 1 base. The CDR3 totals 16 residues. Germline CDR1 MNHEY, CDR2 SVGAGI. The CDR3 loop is CASSYSSGGSQETQYF. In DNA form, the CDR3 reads TGTGCCAGCAGTTACTCCAGCGGGGGGTCCCAAGAGACCCAGTACTTC.

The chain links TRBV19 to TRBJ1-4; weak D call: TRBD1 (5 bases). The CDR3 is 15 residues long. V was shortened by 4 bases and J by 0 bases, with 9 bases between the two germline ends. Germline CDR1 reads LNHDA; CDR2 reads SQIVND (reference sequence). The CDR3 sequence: CASSTQGTTNEKLFF. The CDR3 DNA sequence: TGTGCCAGTAGTACCCAGGGAACAACTAATGAAAAACTGTTTTTT.

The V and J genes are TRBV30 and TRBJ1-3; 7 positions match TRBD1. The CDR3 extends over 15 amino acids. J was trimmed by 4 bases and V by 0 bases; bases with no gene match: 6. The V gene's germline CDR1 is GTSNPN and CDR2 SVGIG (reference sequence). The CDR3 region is CAWSVGRGPGNTIYF. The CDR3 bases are TGTGCCTGGAGTGTGGGAAGGGGGCCCGGAAACACCATATATTTT.

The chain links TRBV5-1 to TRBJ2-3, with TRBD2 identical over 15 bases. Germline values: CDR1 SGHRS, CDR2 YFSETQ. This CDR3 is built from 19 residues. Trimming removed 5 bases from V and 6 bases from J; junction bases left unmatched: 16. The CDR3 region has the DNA TGCGCCAGCAGAATCGGATGGGGGACTAGCGGGAGGTCCGGTGATACGCAGTATTTT. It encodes CASRIGWGTSGRSGDTQYF.

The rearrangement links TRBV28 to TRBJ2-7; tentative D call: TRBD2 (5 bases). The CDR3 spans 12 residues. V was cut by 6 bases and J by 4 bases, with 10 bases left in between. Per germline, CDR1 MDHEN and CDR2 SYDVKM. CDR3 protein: CASSPLVYEQYF. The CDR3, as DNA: TGTGCCAGCAGCCCACTAGTATACGAGCAGTACTTC.

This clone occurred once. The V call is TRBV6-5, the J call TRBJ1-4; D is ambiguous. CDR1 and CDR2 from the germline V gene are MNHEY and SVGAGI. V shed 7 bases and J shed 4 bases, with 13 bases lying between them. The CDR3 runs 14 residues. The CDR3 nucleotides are TGTGCCAGCACCTTAGATGTTAATAATGAAAAACTGTTTTTT. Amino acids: CASTLDVNNEKLFF.

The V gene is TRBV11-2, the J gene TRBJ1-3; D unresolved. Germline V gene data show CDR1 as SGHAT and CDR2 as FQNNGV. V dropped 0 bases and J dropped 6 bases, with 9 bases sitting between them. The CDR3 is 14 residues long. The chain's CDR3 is CASSLELGENTIYF. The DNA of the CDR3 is TGTGCCAGCAGCTTAGAGTTGGGAGAAAACACCATATATTTT.

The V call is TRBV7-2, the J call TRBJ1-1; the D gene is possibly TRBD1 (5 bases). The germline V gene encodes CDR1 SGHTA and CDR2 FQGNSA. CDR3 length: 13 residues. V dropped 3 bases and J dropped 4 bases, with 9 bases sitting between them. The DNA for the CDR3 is TGTGCCAGCAGCTTGGGCGGGACCACTGAAGCTTTCTTT. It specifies CASSLGGTTEAFF.